This T cell receptor beta chain was profiled in a study of T cells in Graves' hyperthyroidism and ophthalmopathy (dated 2019 in TCRdb). With respect to the entire study: Peripheral blood was sampled at the time of initial diagnosis, prior to any treatment. To identify TCR V-J signatures that set the groups apart, the researchers used a discovery cohort of about a hundred patients, made up of 40 to 45 with Graves' ophthalmopathy and about 60 with stable Graves' hyperthyroidism. Prospective prediction of ophthalmopathy was tested in an independent validation cohort consisting of under 20 hyperthyroidism patients and approximately 16 patients who later progressed to ophthalmopathy. The approximately 95 discovery patients were divided at random into training and test sets in a 7:3 ratio. The study also compared thyroid tissue and blood T-cell repertoires from five or six Graves' hyperthyroidism patients. Once sampling was done, hyperthyroidism patients were given methimazole at a starting dose of 30 mg daily, whereas ophthalmopathy patients were given high-dose intravenous methylprednisolone. The paper reports TCR Vbeta CDR3 sequencing of about 140 peripheral blood samples: approximately 41 ophthalmopathy, 70 to 85 hyperthyroidism and about 17 progressor patients. Broader findings and caveats from the paper: In validation, progression to ophthalmopathy was predicted by the model with 70.59% sensitivity and nearly 75% specificity, a median of approximately 6.5 months before onset. Sample size was not statistically predetermined, and blinding of investigators to group allocation was not performed. A 13 V-J signature model separated ophthalmopathy from stable hyperthyroidism, with roughly 88% sensitivity and 81.08% specificity in cross-validation and 80%/75% in testing. Blood samples also contained most of the expanded thyroid clonotypes (frequency above 0.001), which suggests that blood repertoires may reflect thyroid immune responses.

Taken from the germline V gene, the CDR1 and CDR2 loops are SGHTA and FQGNSA. V is cut by 4 bases and J by 0 bases, and the space between the germline ends is 4 bases. The CDR3, cysteine through phenylalanine, is 13 amino acids long. Only the CDR3 DNA is retained, 39 bases long and in frame from the first base. This clonotype is medium-sized (0.01 to 0.1%) in its sample. No antigen is known for it. Per-base quality was not reported, and no clone a single base away is much larger than it. TCR beta CDR3 regions were amplified from RNA transcripts. A first-round RT-PCR of the TCR CDR3 used the HTBI primer set with the Qiagen OneStep RT-PCR kit. A second multiplex PCR round built the libraries, followed by size selection and purification. Libraries were sequenced paired-end with 100 bp reads on an Illumina HiSeq2000. In the authors' own workflow: SOAPnuke was used to process the raw data, throwing out any read that contained adapters or uncalled bases, had a mean Phred below 15, or lacked an exact constant-primer or identifier match. COPE v1.2.5 was used to merge the high-quality paired reads, and each unique nucleotide sequence was defined as a clonotype. MiTCR v1.1 was used to align clonotypes to the IMGT TRBV, TRBD and TRBJ reference segments. The analysis included only V-J combinations with a frequency above 0.0001, which together covered more than 98% of the repertoires. The TCS score was defined as the ratio of F50 (clonal expansion) to E x V (chaos), calculated using BLOSUM62-based TCRdist between CDR3 peptides within each V-J. Welch's t-statistics and random forest reduced around 520 V-J features to fewer than 15, which were used in a naive Bayes classifier (R e1071). TCRdb's own reprocessing of the public reads used fastp at Q25 and MiXCR and kept productive beta chains. All rows with the same CDR3 protein become a single entry with the most common DNA and genes. The V and J calls reflect TCRdb's pipeline rather than the authors' work. This sample is represented by approximately 32,000 distinct CDR3 sequences; about 50% of them were singletons. The ten largest clones take up 6.2% of the sample.

Hyperthyroidism patients were aged 18 to 65 years and newly diagnosed, with disease duration of less than 2 months. Patients with uncontrolled infections, other autoimmune diseases, pregnancy or lactation were excluded. Diagnoses relied on clinical symptoms, serum thyroxine and TRAb, thyroid ultrasound and orbital computed tomography. Blood from progressor patients was drawn when they were first diagnosed with hyperthyroidism, before any ophthalmopathy symptoms appeared. Ficoll-Paque density gradient centrifugation was used to isolate PBMCs from about 9.4 ml of fresh peripheral blood. Progressor patients were initially diagnosed with Graves' hyperthyroidism and developed ophthalmopathy during follow-up. Total RNA was extracted using Trizol reagent, and RNA quality was assessed on an Agilent 2100 Bioanalyzer.

The sample comprised blood. Here the chain combines TRBV7-2 and TRBJ2-1; the D gene cannot be named for sure. This TCR derives from a woman aged 50 to 60 with Graves' hyperthyroidism that later progressed to Graves' ophthalmopathy. The DNA reads TGTGCCAGCAGCTCTGGCTCCTACAATGAGCAGTTCTTC. Its coded protein is CASSSGSYNEQFF.